Described below is a single T cell receptor (beta chain) sequence and its context. The clone's antigen remains unknown. Just one base apart from a much larger clone, this may be a read error. These data are taken from a study of T-cell reconstitution after alpha-beta-depleted transplantation in children (dated by TCRdb to 2016 to 2017). Study-wide context: Using TCR repertoire profiling, the study followed T-cell immune reconstitution in a quantitative way in children after TCRalphabeta/CD19-depleted allogeneic hematopoietic cell transplantation.

The protocol used for the library was PCR. Sequencing was performed on an Illumina HiSeq 2500. TCR libraries were prepared with molecular barcoding, using unique molecular identifiers to normalize TCRbeta repertoire quantification. The public reads were reanalyzed by TCRdb: fastp trimming at Q25, MiXCR alignment, in-frame beta chains only. Under each unique CDR3 protein, matching rows form one entry showing the most common genes and DNA. The sample profile shows 190,000 or so distinct CDR3 sequences; approximately 7% of them were found once. The ten largest clones capture roughly 3% of the sample. Including cysteine and phenylalanine, the CDR3 has 14 amino acids. Of all the DNA, just the CDR3 is kept, 42 bases in frame from base 1. For CDR1 and CDR2, the germline V gene (reference sequence) lists DFQATT and SNEGSKA. At the junction V is shortened by 1 base and J by 3 bases; bases outside the gene matches: 3.

The chain uses TRBV20-1 and TRBJ1-1, and TRBD1 matches 9 of the central bases. This specimen was PBMCs from the stem cell graft donor, taken from the stem cell graft. The clonotype originates from a human donor who donated a stem cell graft to a child with Wiskott-Aldrich syndrome. The CDR3 protein is CSARGGTGYTEAFF. The bases are TGCAGTGCTAGAGGCGGGACAGGGTACACTGAAGCTTTCTTT.